What follows are 25 T cell receptor beta chains derived from one specimen sequenced in a study of identical twins. MiXCR, applied by TCRdb to the 5' RACE reads, yields one record per CDR3 protein. The data contain 500,000 to 650,000 distinct CDR3 sequences, about 7% of them singletons. This sample was also put to use in a study of yellow fever vaccine responses in identical twins.

The sequencing sample was made of PBMCs. Every receptor here comes from a woman aged 18 to 35 in good health.

This clonotype was recorded a few times. The V and J genes are TRBV28 and TRBJ2-1; no clear D gene. The CDR3 contains 12 residues. The V and J ends lost 6 bases and 6 bases respectively, with 9 bases between them. In germline, CDR1 is MDHEN, CDR2 SYDVKM. CDR3 region: CASRKIRNEQFF. The CDR3 DNA reads TGTGCCAGCAGAAAGATCCGCAATGAGCAGTTCTTC.

This rearrangement joins TRBV4-1 to TRBJ2-3; D is undetermined. The germline gives CDR1 MGHRA, CDR2 YSYEKL. The CDR3 is made up of 13 amino acids. Between the trimmed V and J ends, which lost 0 bases and 6 bases, there was a span of 7 bases. The CDR3 sequence is CASSQEAIDTQYF. CDR3 nucleotides: TGCGCCAGCAGCCAAGAGGCTATCGATACGCAGTATTTT.

Many counts were recorded for this clonotype. This chain connects TRBV20-1 to TRBJ2-5, with a possible D match to TRBD1 (6 bases). CDR3 length: 12 residues. Germline V gene data show CDR1 as DFQATT and CDR2 as SNEGSKA (reference sequence). Trimming took off 3 bases at V and 9 bases at J, with 14 bases between the two ends. The CDR3 DNA follows: TGCAGTGCTAGCGTAGGGGGAAGGGCCCAGTACTTC. Its translation: CSASVGGRAQYF.

This rearrangement joins TRBV29-1 to TRBJ2-1; D unclear. V lost 3 bases to trimming and J lost 2 bases, with 14 bases between them. CDR1 SQVTM and CDR2 ANQGSEA come from the germline V gene. The CDR3 has 15 amino acids. DNA of the CDR3: TGCAGCGTTGATAATGTCGCACTTACCTACAATGAGCAGTTCTTC. The encoded protein is CSVDNVALTYNEQFF.

The genes are TRBV25-1 and TRBJ2-1, with 9 bases aligning to TRBD2. Germline trimming cut 5 bases from V and 10 bases from J; bases unmatched to any gene: 12. Germline CDR1 is MGHDK and CDR2 is SYGVNS. CDR3 size: 15 residues. The CDR3 loop reads CASSPRDSGSIEQFF. CDR3 DNA: TGTGCCAGCAGTCCCCGGGATAGCGGGAGTATAGAGCAGTTCTTC.

This clonotype has ten or more counts. The chain uses TRBV29-1 and TRBJ1-3, with unresolved D. Germline lookup yields CDR1 SQVTM and CDR2 ANQGSEA. The CDR3 has 14 residues. Trimming took 4 bases from V and 0 from J, leaving 10 bases between them. This CDR3 reads CSVVTRDSGNTIYF. CDR3 DNA sequence: TGCAGCGTTGTGACGAGGGACTCTGGAAACACCATATATTTT.

This clonotype was seen ten or more times. This chain uses TRBV11-3 with TRBJ2-7; D is unclear. The CDR3 loop spans 12 amino acids. Trimming took 1 base from V and 5 from J, leaving 6 bases between them. CDR1 and CDR2 (germline): SGHNT, YENEEA. The CDR3 region has the DNA TGTGCCAGCAGCTTAGTCTGGCACGAGCAGTACTTC. Translating it yields CASSLVWHEQYF.

This clonotype was found many times. The rearrangement uses TRBV5-1 and TRBJ1-1; D is possibly TRBD1 (5 bases). Germline lookup yields CDR1 SGHRS and CDR2 YFSETQ. V was shortened by 0 bases and J by 0 bases, with 12 bases between the two germline ends. This CDR3 comprises 16 residues. The CDR3 reads CASSLAGKTMNTEAFF. CDR3 DNA: TGCGCCAGCAGCTTGGCAGGGAAGACAATGAACACTGAAGCTTTCTTT.

The sample holds a few counts of this clonotype. The CDR3 DNA sequence: TGTGCCAGCAGCTTTCAAGGGACAAGGGGGTTTACCACTGAAGCTTTCTTT. Translation: CASSFQGTRGFTTEAFF. The V call is TRBV5-5, the J call TRBJ1-1; D possibly corresponds to TRBD1 (6 bases). The CDR3 contains 17 residues. Germline CDR1 is SGHKS and CDR2 is YYEKEE (reference sequence). The V gene lost 2 bases and the J gene lost 4 bases, with 21 bases spanning the gap.

The rearrangement links TRBV10-3 to TRBJ1-1; D gene unclear. Germline CDR1 and CDR2: ENHRY and SYGVKD. The ends were cut back, 8 bases at V and 0 bases at J, with 13 bases in the middle. The CDR3 spans 14 residues. The CDR3, as DNA: TGTGCCATCGGGTCGGTTCACATGAACACTGAAGCTTTCTTT. This sequence encodes CAIGSVHMNTEAFF.

The chain recombines TRBV2 with TRBJ2-3; D not certain. V lost 2 bases and J lost 2, with 11 bases in between. Per the germline V gene, CDR1 is SNHLY and CDR2 is FYNNEI. This CDR3 has 15 residues. For the CDR3, the DNA is TGTGCCAGCAGTGAATACCAGACCAACACAGATACGCAGTATTTT. This sequence encodes CASSEYQTNTDTQYF.

The chain employs TRBV12-5 and TRBJ2-1; TRBD2 agrees at 10 bases. The V segment lost 2 bases and the J segment 8 bases; nucleotides outside the gene matches: 6. This CDR3 is built from 15 residues. Germline V gene sequence: CDR1 LGHNT, CDR2 FRNRAP. CDR3 protein: CASGLRLAGEYEQFF. The DNA for the CDR3 is TGTGCTAGTGGTTTGAGGCTAGCGGGAGAGTATGAGCAGTTCTTC.

This clonotype was counted ten times or more. This chain connects TRBV12-3 or TRBV12-4 to TRBJ2-4; D remains ambiguous. With 5 bases removed from V and 3 bases from J, the gap between germline ends came to 11 bases. This CDR3 region has 14 residues. This CDR3 is CASSPIESKNIQYF. The CDR3 DNA sequence: TGTGCCAGCAGTCCCATTGAGAGCAAAAACATTCAGTACTTC.

The rearrangement joins TRBV20-1 to TRBJ2-7; D is undetermined. The germline V gene has CDR1 DFQATT and CDR2 SNEGSKA (reference sequence). Deletions cut 0 bases from V and 0 bases from J, with 15 bases between. CDR3 length equals 16 residues. In DNA form, the CDR3 reads TGCAGTGCTAGAGATGGGAACTCGGATCGCTCCTACGAGCAGTACGTC. Translating gives CSARDGNSDRSYEQYV.

The chain uses TRBV6-1 and TRBJ2-6, with D uncertain. The CDR3 loop spans 14 amino acids. V was shortened by 6 bases and J by 4 bases, with 10 bases between the two germline ends. The germline CDR1 and CDR2 sequences are MNHNS and SASEGT. The CDR3 DNA reads as TGTGCCAGCAGCCTAACCTTGGGGGCCAACGTCCTGACTTTC. Translated, it gives CASSLTLGANVLTF.

The sample holds many counts of this clonotype. The CDR3 DNA reads TGCAGTGCTAGGTCGGCACGGGGCGTACCCTACAATGAGCAGTTCTTC. Its protein is CSARSARGVPYNEQFF. The chain combines TRBV20-1 with TRBJ2-1; D is tentatively TRBD1 or TRBD2 (5 bases each). V shed 3 bases and J shed 2 bases, with 17 bases lying between them. Germline V CDR1 and CDR2: DFQATT, SNEGSKA (reference sequence). This CDR3 is 16 amino acids long.

This clonotype came up many times. The genes are TRBV12-3 or TRBV12-4 and TRBJ1-2, with a possible D match to TRBD1 (5 bases). This CDR3 region has 14 residues. The V and J ends lost 7 bases and 6 bases respectively, with 18 bases between them. The CDR3 is CASNTGIRDDGYTF. The CDR3 DNA is TGTGCCAGCAACACGGGCATTCGGGACGATGGCTACACCTTC.

This clonotype showed up many times. The chain joins TRBV5-6 to TRBJ2-2; 8 bases match TRBD2. The CDR3 consists of 16 residues. V was pared by 1 base and J by 1 base, with 3 bases of the junction left unmatched. Germline V lookup: CDR1 SGHDT, CDR2 YYEEEE. The CDR3 sequence: CASSLWREENTGELFF. For the CDR3, the DNA is TGTGCCAGCAGCTTGTGGCGGGAGGAGAACACCGGGGAGCTGTTTTTT.

The CDR3 bases are TGCAGCGTGACCGACCGACTAGCGGGAGAGACCCAGTACTTC. It codes for CSVTDRLAGETQYF. The rearrangement links TRBV29-1 to TRBJ2-5, with 10 bases identical to TRBD2. V lost 6 bases, J lost 4 bases, and 8 bases stayed unmatched. The CDR3 contains 14 residues. Germline V gene lookup returns CDR1 SQVTM and CDR2 ANQGSEA. Drawing the rest from reference TRBV29-1 and TRBJ2-5, the complete variable domain is SAVISQKPSRDICQRGTSLTIQCQVDSQVTMMFWYRQQPGQSLTLIATANQGSEATYESGFVIDKFPISRPNLTFSTLTVSNMSPEDSSIYLCSVTDRLAGETQYFGPGTRLLVL.

This clonotype appeared a few times. This chain uses TRBV12-3 or TRBV12-4 with TRBJ2-7; D not certain. The V gene lost 6 bases and the J gene lost 3 bases, with 18 bases spanning the gap. The CDR3 is 15 amino acids. The CDR3 is CASSAGFGPYYEQYF. The CDR3 region has the DNA TGTGCCAGCAGCGCCGGTTTTGGGCCCTACTACGAGCAGTACTTC.

A few counts support this clonotype. The chain links TRBV5-1 to TRBJ2-1; TRBD1 agrees at 7 bases. V shed 3 bases and J 0 bases; nucleotides not matched to a gene: 3. The CDR3 contains 15 residues. From germline, CDR1 is SGHRS and CDR2 YFSETQ. CDR3 sequence: CASSSWDSSYNEQFF. The CDR3 DNA reads TGCGCCAGCAGCTCGTGGGACAGCTCCTACAATGAGCAGTTCTTC.

The chain employs TRBV28 and TRBJ2-1; 8 nucleotides agree with TRBD2. This CDR3 region has 15 residues. Trimming at V came to 2 bases and at J to 6 bases, leaving 6 bases not matched to a gene. In germline, CDR1 is MDHEN, CDR2 SYDVKM. CDR3 protein: CASSLPGTSLNEQFF. The CDR3 DNA reads TGTGCCAGCAGTTTACCCGGGACTAGTCTCAATGAGCAGTTCTTC.

This clonotype was seen ten or more times. In DNA form, the CDR3 reads TGCAGCGTTGAACTAGCCAAAAACATTCAGTACTTC. This gives the protein CSVELAKNIQYF. The chain recombines TRBV29-1 with TRBJ2-4; D gene uncertain. CDR1 and CDR2 (germline): SQVTM, ANQGSEA. V lost 2 bases, J lost 0 bases, and 2 bases lay in between. The CDR3 extends over 12 amino acids. Full variable domain (outside the CDR3, taken from reference TRBV29-1 and TRBJ2-4): SAVISQKPSRDICQRGTSLTIQCQVDSQVTMMFWYRQQPGQSLTLIATANQGSEATYESGFVIDKFPISRPNLTFSTLTVSNMSPEDSSIYLCSVELAKNIQYFGAGTRLSVL.

This clonotype has at least ten counts. V and J are TRBV20-1 and TRBJ1-1, with D possibly TRBD1 on 5 matching bases. With 2 bases removed from V and 1 base from J, the gap between germline ends came to 14 bases. Germline V gives CDR1 DFQATT, CDR2 SNEGSKA (reference sequence). The CDR3 spans 15 residues. CDR3 sequence reads: CSARSPQGPNTEAFF. The DNA of the CDR3 is TGCAGTGCTAGATCCCCCCAGGGACCGAACACTGAAGCTTTCTTT.

This clonotype has ten or more counts. Compared with germline, one end of the junction differs, possibly owing to a read error. The chain joins TRBV4-1 to TRBJ2-5; 12 nucleotides align to TRBD1. Germline V lookup: CDR1 MGHRA, CDR2 YSYEKL. This CDR3 comprises 16 residues. CDR3 DNA: TGCGCCAGCAGCCAAGAACCGGGGGACAGGGGGCGTGAGATGAACTTC. Translating gives CASSQEPGDRGREMNF.